These 27 T cell receptor beta chains share one sample of origin, sequenced in a study of regulatory T cells in long-lasting Graves disease. HTBI primers from iRepertoire and Arm-PCR of CDR3 regions yielded the TCR beta libraries. TCRdb used MiXCR to reprocess the multiplex PCR reads, holding one entry per CDR3 protein. Of 400,000 to 500,000 distinct CDR3 sequences in the sample, roughly 15% are singletons; the top ten hold around 23%. Time point defined: newly diagnosed GD, antithyroid drugs for less than 3 months. The authors made the TCR library using RNA they extracted from PBMCs. These same data were also listed under a study on T cells in Graves' hyperthyroidism and ophthalmopathy.

Sequencing was performed on peripheral blood mononuclear cells (PBMCs), taken at new diagnosis, from a patient treated with antithyroid drugs. The origin of the receptors is a woman aged 18-29 years with Graves disease.

The chain couples TRBV19 to TRBJ2-2; the D is unclear. The V gene's germline CDR1 is LNHDA and CDR2 SQIVND (reference sequence). The ends were cut back, 5 bases at V and 3 bases at J, with 7 bases in the middle. The CDR3 sequence is 13 residues long. The CDR3 DNA follows: TGTGCCAGTAGTTCGTGGGACACCGGGGAGCTGTTTTTT. Encoded protein: CASSSWDTGELFF.

This clonotype was found many times. The rearrangement links TRBV28 to TRBJ1-3, with D uncertain. In germline, CDR1 is MDHEN, CDR2 SYDVKM. The V gene lost 8 bases and the J gene lost 8 bases, with 16 bases spanning the gap. CDR3 size: 13 residues. CDR3 sequence (DNA): TGTGCCAGCTATGAGGTATCTCGGCACACCATATATTTT. Its translation is CASYEVSRHTIYF.

The sample holds a few counts of this clonotype. The chain is built from TRBV6-2 or TRBV6-3 and TRBJ1-1; perhaps TRBD1 as D (6 bases). The germline V and J ends were trimmed by 5 bases and 0 bases, with 13 bases remaining between them. The CDR3 consists of 15 residues. The germline V gene encodes CDR1 MNHEY and CDR2 SVGEGT. The DNA of the CDR3 is TGTGCCAGCAGTCGGACAGTAAGGATGAACACTGAAGCTTTCTTT. Protein product: CASSRTVRMNTEAFF.

In its sample, this clonotype was seen a few times. The V call is TRBV7-3, the J call TRBJ2-5; TRBD2 matches at 8 bases. CDR3 size: 15 residues. CDR1 and CDR2 (germline): SGHTA, FQGTGA. J lost 5 bases, V lost 1 base, and 6 bases had no gene match. The chain's CDR3 is CASSLKGLESETQYF. CDR3 nucleotides: TGTGCCAGCAGCTTAAAGGGACTAGAGAGTGAGACCCAGTACTTC.

This clonotype was detected many times. This chain joins TRBV28 and TRBJ2-7; tentatively, D is TRBD1 (6 bases). Trimming took off 6 bases at V and 0 bases at J, with 12 bases between the two ends. This CDR3 contains 14 residues. Germline assignment: CDR1 MDHEN and CDR2 SYDVKM. The CDR3 protein is CASSETGHSYEQYF. The CDR3 nucleotides are TGTGCCAGCAGCGAGACAGGTCACTCCTACGAGCAGTACTTC.

The chain couples TRBV29-1 to TRBJ2-6, with D perhaps matching TRBD2 (5 bases). This CDR3 comprises 16 residues. V dropped 3 bases and J dropped 0 bases, with 12 bases sitting between them. The V gene's germline CDR1 is SQVTM and CDR2 ANQGSEA. The CDR3, as DNA: TGCAGCGTTGAGGAACAGACTACCTCTGGGGCCAACGTCCTGACTTTC. It encodes CSVEEQTTSGANVLTF.

The rearrangement joins TRBV28 to TRBJ2-7, with D perhaps TRBD1 (6 bases). V lost 6 bases and J 0 bases, leaving 18 bases between the germline ends. Per the germline V gene, CDR1 is MDHEN and CDR2 is SYDVKM. This CDR3 has 16 amino acids. CDR3 nucleotide sequence: TGTGCCAGCAGCCCCTTTGGGGGCCTTAGCTCCTACGAGCAGTACTTC. Protein product: CASSPFGGLSSYEQYF.

The rearrangement links TRBV28 to TRBJ1-1; weak D call: TRBD1 (5 bases). Germline V gene lookup returns CDR1 MDHEN and CDR2 SYDVKM. The CDR3 has 13 amino acids. Trimming removed 5 bases from V and 3 bases from J, with 10 bases in between. CDR3 protein: CASSLGTHTEAFF. The CDR3 coding sequence is TGTGCCAGCAGTCTTGGGACTCACACTGAAGCTTTCTTT.

A few counts support this clonotype. CDR3 in amino acids: CASSVAIGTETIGNTIYF. In nucleotides, the CDR3 is TGTGCCAGCAGCGTAGCTATTGGGACAGAGACCATTGGAAACACCATATATTTT. The chain joins TRBV9 to TRBJ1-3, with 7 bases fitting TRBD1. Looked up from germline, CDR1 is SGDLS and CDR2 is YYNGEE. This CDR3 is built from 18 residues. The V and J ends lost 0 bases and 3 bases, in that order; junction bases with no gene match: 12.

This clonotype was seen many times. V usage is TRBV20-1 and J usage is TRBJ2-1; no reliable D call. The ends were cut back, 3 bases at V and 8 bases at J, with 11 bases in the middle. The germline V gene has CDR1 DFQATT and CDR2 SNEGSKA (reference sequence). There are 12 residues in the CDR3. The CDR3 here is CSARYGDDEQFF. For the CDR3, the DNA is TGCAGTGCTAGGTACGGAGACGATGAGCAGTTCTTC.

Many counts were recorded for this clonotype. The V call is TRBV20-1, the J call TRBJ2-7; 9 bases map to TRBD1. V was clipped by 4 bases and J by 5 bases; unmatched bases: 12. The CDR3 extends over 15 amino acids. The germline V gene encodes CDR1 DFQATT and CDR2 SNEGSKA (reference sequence). The CDR3 spells CSAKEDRGRHDEQYF. The DNA of the CDR3 is TGCAGTGCTAAAGAGGACAGGGGTAGACATGACGAGCAGTACTTC.

This clonotype showed up many times. The CDR3 nucleotides are TGTGCCAGCAGTTTCGACACGGACGGGTACGAGCAGTACTTC. Translated: CASSFDTDGYEQYF. The chain joins TRBV27 to TRBJ2-7, with D hard to call. The CDR3 runs to 14 residues. CDR1 MNHEY and CDR2 SMNVEV come from the germline V gene (reference sequence). With 3 bases removed from V and 4 bases from J, the gap between germline ends came to 13 bases.

This clonotype occurred a few times. The chain is built from TRBV7-8 and TRBJ2-7; 8 positions agree with TRBD1. Germline trimming cut 5 bases from V and 7 bases from J; bases unmatched to any gene: 16. CDR1 and CDR2 from the germline V gene are SGHVS and FQNEAQ. This CDR3 contains 16 residues. The CDR3, as DNA: TGTGCCAGCAGCGCATACCTGACAGGGGTAATGTCAGAGCAGTACTTC. It encodes CASSAYLTGVMSEQYF.

This clonotype was counted ten times or more. This chain uses TRBV6-5 with TRBJ1-5, with no clear D. The V end was cut by 0 bases, the J end by 1 base, with 28 bases between. Germline V CDR1 and CDR2: MNHEY, SVGAGI. This CDR3 is 22 amino acids long. This CDR3 is CASSYSILSGSHGSGSNQPQHF. The CDR3 DNA reads as TGTGCCAGCAGTTACTCGATCCTTTCGGGGAGTCACGGTTCCGGGAGCAATCAGCCCCAGCATTTT.

This chain connects TRBV9 to TRBJ1-2; D unresolved. Germline loops: CDR1 SGDLS, CDR2 YYNGEE. The CDR3 is 15 amino acids. The V gene lost 0 bases and the J gene lost 5 bases, with 14 bases spanning the gap. For the CDR3, the DNA is TGTGCCAGCAGCGTAGGCGAGAATCCCTTATATGGCTACACCTTC. It translates to CASSVGENPLYGYTF. Full variable domain (rest looked up from reference TRBV9 and TRBJ1-2): DSGVTQTPKHLITATGQRVTLRCSPRSGDLSVYWYQQSLDQGLQFLIQYYNGEERAKGNILERFSAQQFPDLHSELNLSSLELGDSALYFCASSVGENPLYGYTFGSGTRLTVV.

This clonotype has at least ten counts. The chain combines TRBV30 with TRBJ1-1; D gene unclear. The germline V gene encodes CDR1 GTSNPN and CDR2 SVGIG (reference sequence). The V and J ends lost 4 bases and 3 bases respectively, with 15 bases between them. The CDR3 is 14 residues long. For the CDR3, the DNA is TGTGCCTGGACCATAGGGCGAGGGTACACTGAAGCTTTCTTT. Its translation is CAWTIGRGYTEAFF.

In its sample, this clonotype was seen many times. The J gene is TRBJ2-7, the V gene TRBV7-2; 10 nucleotides align to TRBD2. Germline assignment: CDR1 SGHTA and CDR2 FQGNSA. This CDR3 is 14 amino acids long. The ends lost 7 bases at V and 6 bases at J; junction bases unmatched: 9. DNA of the CDR3: TGTGCCAGCAAACTTACAGCGGGAGGGAGCGAGCAGTACTTC. It translates to CASKLTAGGSEQYF.

This clonotype has just a few counts. This chain uses TRBV19 with TRBJ2-3; the match to TRBD2 covers 10 bases. The ends lost 5 bases at V and 9 bases at J; junction bases unmatched: 5. The CDR3 runs 13 residues. Germline loops: CDR1 LNHDA, CDR2 SQIVND (reference sequence). As DNA, the CDR3 is TGTGCCAGTAGTCTGGGACTAGCGCAAACGCAGTATTTT. It is translated as CASSLGLAQTQYF.

This clonotype showed up just a few times. The V call is TRBV9, the J call TRBJ2-2, with D unresolved. Trimming removed 4 bases at V and 4 bases at J, with 11 bases between. Germline CDR1 and CDR2: SGDLS and YYNGEE. The CDR3 has 14 residues. CDR3 sequence: CASSPPWSTGELFF. CDR3 nucleotide sequence: TGTGCCAGCAGCCCCCCTTGGTCCACCGGGGAGCTGTTTTTT.

The sample holds many counts of this clonotype. The genes are TRBV10-3 and TRBJ2-7; 8 bases match TRBD1. The germline V gene has CDR1 ENHRY and CDR2 SYGVKD. This CDR3 is built from 18 residues. Trimming at V came to 0 bases and at J to 0 bases, leaving 10 bases not matched to a gene. CDR3 DNA sequence: TGTGCCATCAGTGAGTCGATTTCAGGGGGCACGCGCTCCTACGAGCAGTACTTC. It yields the protein CAISESISGGTRSYEQYF.

This clonotype has a handful of counts. This chain joins TRBV7-9 and TRBJ1-1; no clear D. Germline V gene sequence: CDR1 SEHNR, CDR2 FQNEAQ (reference sequence). The CDR3 sequence is 13 residues long. Trimming pared 7 bases from V and 5 bases from J, leaving 14 bases between. In DNA, the CDR3 is TGTGCCAGCAACCGCGGGCAAGGAACTGAAGCTTTCTTT. Its protein product is CASNRGQGTEAFF.

This clonotype was observed at least ten times. This chain connects TRBV7-9 to TRBJ2-7, with no clear D. V was shortened by 2 bases and J by 5 bases, with 7 bases between the two germline ends. The CDR3 has 12 residues. The germline V gene encodes CDR1 SEHNR and CDR2 FQNEAQ (reference sequence). Here the CDR3 reads CASSLSGDEQYF. CDR3 nucleotide sequence: TGTGCCAGCAGCTTAAGTGGCGACGAGCAGTACTTC.

This clonotype has ten or more counts. V gene TRBV20-1 combines with J gene TRBJ1-1; 7 nucleotides match TRBD1. Germline V CDR1 and CDR2: DFQATT, SNEGSKA (reference sequence). Unmatched junction bases numbered 4, after V lost 0 bases and J lost 3 bases. The CDR3 consists of 14 residues. CDR3 in DNA: TGCAGTGCTAGAGACCACAGGGGCCACACTGAAGCTTTCTTT. Translation gives CSARDHRGHTEAFF.

This clonotype was counted between two and nine times. The rearrangement joins TRBV6-1 to TRBJ2-3; TRBD1 might be the D (6 bases). CDR3 length: 14 amino acids. V lost 4 bases to trimming and J lost 2 bases, with 10 bases between them. CDR1 and CDR2 (germline): MNHNS, SASEGT. CDR3 DNA: TGTGCCAGCAGTGTGGGGGCTTCCACAGATACGCAGTATTTT. Translating it yields CASSVGASTDTQYF.

This clonotype was seen many times. The J gene is TRBJ1-5, the V gene TRBV6-5; no firm D call. V was pared by 2 bases and J by 2 bases, with 4 bases between. The CDR3 length is 13 residues. Per germline, CDR1 MNHEY and CDR2 SVGAGI. DNA for the CDR3: TGTGCCAGCAGTTACGAGGGCAATCAGCCCCAGCATTTT. Protein product: CASSYEGNQPQHF.

In this sample, this clonotype turned up many times. This chain links TRBV29-1 with TRBJ2-1; maybe TRBD1 (5 bases). CDR1 is SQVTM and CDR2 is ANQGSEA in the germline V gene. Trimming removed 4 bases at V and 6 bases at J, with 13 bases between. The CDR3 runs 13 residues. The DNA of the CDR3 is TGCAGCGTTGTGGCTAGGGGTGGCAATGAGCAGTTCTTC. Translated, it gives CSVVARGGNEQFF.

The sample holds a few counts of this clonotype. This may come from a read error, since a much larger clone is one base off. This rearrangement joins TRBV28 to TRBJ2-7; 7 bases agree with TRBD1. The CDR3 is made up of 14 amino acids. Germline CDR1 is MDHEN and CDR2 is SYDVKM. This CDR3 is CASSFMTGFYEQCF. The CDR3 DNA reads TGTGCCAGCAGTTTCATGACAGGGTTCTACGAGCAGTGCTTC.